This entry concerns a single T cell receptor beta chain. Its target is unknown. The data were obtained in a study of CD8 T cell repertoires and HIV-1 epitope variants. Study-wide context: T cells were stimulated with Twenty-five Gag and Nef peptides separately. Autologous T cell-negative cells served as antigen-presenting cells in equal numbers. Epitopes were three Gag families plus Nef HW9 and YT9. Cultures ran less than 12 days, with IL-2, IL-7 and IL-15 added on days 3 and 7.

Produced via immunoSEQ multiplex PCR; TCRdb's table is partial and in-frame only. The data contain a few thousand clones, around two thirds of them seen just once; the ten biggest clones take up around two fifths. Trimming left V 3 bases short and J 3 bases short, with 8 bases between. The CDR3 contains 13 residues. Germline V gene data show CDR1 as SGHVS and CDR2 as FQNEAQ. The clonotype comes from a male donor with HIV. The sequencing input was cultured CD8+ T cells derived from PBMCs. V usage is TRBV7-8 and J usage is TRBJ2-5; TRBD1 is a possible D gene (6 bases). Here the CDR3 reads CASSFAGEETQYF. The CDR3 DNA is TGTGCCAGCAGCTTTGCAGGGGAAGAGACCCAGTACTTC.